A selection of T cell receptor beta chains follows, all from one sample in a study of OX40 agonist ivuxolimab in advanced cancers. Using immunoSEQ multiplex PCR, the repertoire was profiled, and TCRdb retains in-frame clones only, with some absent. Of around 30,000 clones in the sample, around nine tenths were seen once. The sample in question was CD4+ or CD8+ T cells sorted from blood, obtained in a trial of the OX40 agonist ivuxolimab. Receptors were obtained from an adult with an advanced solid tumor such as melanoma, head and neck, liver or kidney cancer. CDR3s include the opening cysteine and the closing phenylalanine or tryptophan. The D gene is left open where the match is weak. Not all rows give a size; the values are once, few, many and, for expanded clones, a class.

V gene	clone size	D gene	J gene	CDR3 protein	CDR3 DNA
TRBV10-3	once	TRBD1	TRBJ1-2	CAISDRQGALPTRGYTF	TGTGCCATCAGCGATAGACAGGGGGCACTGCCAACGAGAGGCTACACCTTC
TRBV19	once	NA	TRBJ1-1	CASSIDSLNTEAFF	TGTGCCAGTAGTATCGATAGCCTGAACACTGAAGCTTTCTTT
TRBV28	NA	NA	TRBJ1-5	CASSPQMVTSNQPQHF	TGTGCCAGCAGTCCCCAGATGGTAACTAGCAATCAGCCCCAGCATTTT
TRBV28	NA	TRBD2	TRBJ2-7	CASSQSRGLAGVLGYEQYF	TGTGCCAGCAGCCAATCCCGGGGACTAGCGGGAGTGTTAGGCTACGAGCAGTACTTC
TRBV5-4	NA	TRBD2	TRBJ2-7	CASSLAPGLASGEQYF	TGTGCCAGCAGCTTGGCGCCGGGACTAGCGTCGGGTGAGCAGTACTTC
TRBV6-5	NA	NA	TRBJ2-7	CASSYTEPGRPYEQYF	TGTGCCAGCAGTTACACGGAGCCAGGGAGGCCCTACGAGCAGTACTTC
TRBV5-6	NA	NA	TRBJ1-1	CASSKRQNTEAFF	TGTGCCAGCAGCAAAAGACAGAACACTGAAGCTTTCTTT
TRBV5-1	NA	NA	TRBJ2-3	CASSLGRADTQYF	TGCGCCAGCAGCTTGGGGCGAGCAGATACGCAGTATTTT
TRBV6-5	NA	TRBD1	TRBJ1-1	CASRSDRYAEAFF	TGTGCCAGCAGGTCGGACAGGTACGCTGAAGCTTTCTTT
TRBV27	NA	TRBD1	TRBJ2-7	CASSLTGVYEQYF	TGTGCCAGCAGTTTGACAGGGGTCTACGAGCAGTACTTC
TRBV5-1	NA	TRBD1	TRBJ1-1	CASSLTGTANEAFF	TGCGCCAGCAGCTTAACCGGGACAGCTAACGAAGCTTTCTTT
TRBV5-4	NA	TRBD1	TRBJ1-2	CASSMPRTGDYGYTF	TGTGCCAGCAGCATGCCTCGGACAGGGGACTATGGCTACACCTTC
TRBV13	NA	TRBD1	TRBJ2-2	CASSKDRGQSGELFF	TGTGCCAGCAGCAAGGACAGGGGGCAGTCCGGGGAGCTGTTTTTT
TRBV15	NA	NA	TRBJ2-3	CATSTQGTDTQYF	TGTGCCACCAGCACGCAGGGGACAGATACGCAGTATTTT
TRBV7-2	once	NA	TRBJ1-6	CASSRGLDNSPLHF	TGTGCCAGCAGCCGTGGGTTGGATAATTCACCCCTCCACTTT
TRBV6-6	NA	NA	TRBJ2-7	CASSQTVTSYEQYF	TGTGCCAGCAGCCAGACAGTTACCTCCTACGAGCAGTACTTC
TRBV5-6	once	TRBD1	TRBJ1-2	CASRLGTGGAYGYTF	TGTGCCAGCAGGTTGGGGACAGGGGGCGCGTATGGCTACACCTTC